This T cell receptor beta chain was retrieved from a study of T cell responses to AZD1222 COVID-19 vaccine. Whole-study context: Combined were second doses at about 4 or about 12 weeks. Broader study findings: Two AZD1222 doses significantly raised spike-specific TCR breadth and depth over controls. Repertoire sampling was restricted to post-peak T cell response timepoints. Only a handful of AZD1222 recipients, about six in all, had baseline seropositivity.

Using immunoSEQ multiplex PCR, the repertoire was profiled, and TCRdb retains in-frame clones only, with some absent. The sample comprises about 150,000 clones, about nine tenths of which are singletons, and 1.5% to 2% rests with the top ten. This clone was counted once. Its specificity is unknown. The J segment lost 4 bases and the V segment lost 8 bases, leaving 8 bases of the junction unmatched. The CDR3 length is 14 residues. Germline CDR1 is LNHDA and CDR2 is SQIVND (reference sequence). This receptor was taken from an adult in good health. The chain employs TRBV19 and TRBJ2-3, with TRBD2 matching 8 bases. The specimen was peripheral blood, collected on day 0 of AZD1222 vaccination. CDR3 residues: CASQAGATADTQYF. CDR3 coding DNA: TGTGCCAGTCAAGCGGGAGCTACCGCAGATACGCAGTATTTT.